A single sample is the source of the 24 T cell receptor beta chains below, sequenced in a study of CD8+ T cells in alopecia areata (dated by TCRdb to 2016 to 2018). Library method: the immunoSEQ multiplex PCR assay. To provide template for TCR sequencing, every sample had RNA extracted and reverse transcribed into cDNA. TCRdb stores this immuneACCESS table with in-frame sequences only. Part of the clones is absent; in the studies checked, under half of the shortfall reflects unresolved V genes, and no reason is known for the rest. Within this sample are 25,000 to 35,000 clones, with 62% of them counted one time only. About 20% of the sample belongs to the ten largest clones. Sequencing used NKG2D-high CD8+ T cells sorted from blood. Reading the label with the study, this specimen's cell subset or site is: sorted CD8+ NKG2D-high blood T cells. Receptors were obtained from a human donor with alopecia areata.

The CDR3 spells CASSPPRQENTEAFF. The CDR3 DNA reads TGTGCCAGCAGCCCGCCTCGACAGGAGAACACTGAAGCTTTCTTT. The J gene is TRBJ1-1, the V gene TRBV7-8, with a tentative D call TRBD1 (6 bases). The CDR3 is 15 amino acids. V lost 5 bases and J lost 1, with 14 bases in between. Per germline, CDR1 SGHVS and CDR2 FQNEAQ.

This clone was detected only a few times. This chain uses TRBV30 with TRBJ2-3; 12 bases align to TRBD2. CDR1 and CDR2 (germline): GTSNPN, SVGIG (reference sequence). V was pared by 4 bases and J by 5 bases, with 7 bases of the junction left unmatched. The length of the CDR3 is 15 residues. The CDR3 nucleotides read TGTGCCTGGAACCCGACTAGCGGGGGACAAGATACGCAGTATTTT. It codes for CAWNPTSGGQDTQYF.

The CDR3 DNA reads as TGTGCCTGGAGATCCTTGGGACGGCCTTCTAACTATGGCTACACCTTC. It yields the protein CAWRSLGRPSNYGYTF. The chain uses TRBV30 and TRBJ1-2, with D possibly being TRBD1 (5 bases). The CDR3 runs 16 residues. Looked up from germline, CDR1 is GTSNPN and CDR2 is SVGIG (reference sequence). The V end lost 3 bases, the J end lost 0 bases, and 17 bases lay between the germline ends.

The chain links TRBV19 to TRBJ2-1, with D hard to call. The V end was cut by 5 bases, the J end by 4 bases, with 9 bases between. CDR3 length: 13 amino acids. Germline-derived CDR1 and CDR2 are LNHDA and SQIVND (reference sequence). CDR3 region: CASSFSLYNEQFF. CDR3 DNA: TGTGCCAGTAGTTTTTCCCTGTACAATGAGCAGTTCTTC.

The chain uses TRBV2 and TRBJ2-7; D not certain. The length of the CDR3 is 16 residues. V shed 3 bases and J shed 0 bases, with 15 bases lying between them. Germline V gives CDR1 SNHLY, CDR2 FYNNEI. The CDR3 nucleotides read TGTGCCAGCAGTGAGCGTTCTGGAACCTACTCCTACGAGCAGTACTTC. It codes for CASSERSGTYSYEQYF.

A few counts support this clone. The chain combines TRBV28 with TRBJ2-1; D gene unclear. Germline CDR1 reads MDHEN; CDR2 reads SYDVKM. The CDR3 covers 12 residues. Trimming shortened V by 2 bases and J by 6 bases, and 5 bases separated the two germline ends. The CDR3: CASSLRFNEQFF. The CDR3 region has the DNA TGTGCCAGCAGTTTAAGGTTCAATGAGCAGTTCTTC.

The chain is built from TRBV7-2 and TRBJ2-3; D gene unclear. The V end was cut by 4 bases, the J end by 2 bases, with 10 bases between. The germline V gene has CDR1 SGHTA and CDR2 FQGNSA. The length of the CDR3 is 14 residues. CDR3 sequence: CASSYGPVTDTQYF. The CDR3 bases are TGTGCCAGCAGCTACGGACCAGTCACAGATACGCAGTATTTT.

This clone was seen just once. This chain uses TRBV29-1 with TRBJ1-1, with D perhaps matching TRBD1 (6 bases). Deletions cut 3 bases from V and 11 bases from J, with 19 bases between. The length of the CDR3 is 13 residues. CDR1 and CDR2 (germline): SQVTM, ANQGSEA. The CDR3 DNA follows: TGCAGCGTTGATGGGTCGGGGGGCGAGGGTGCTTTCTTT. Its translation is CSVDGSGGEGAFF. The full variable domain, in which reference TRBV29-1 and TRBJ1-1 provide the parts outside the CDR3, is SAVISQKPSRDICQRGTSLTIQCQVDSQVTMMFWYRQQPGQSLTLIATANQGSEATYESGFVIDKFPISRPNLTFSTLTVSNMSPEDSSIYLCSVDGSGGEGAFFGQGTRLTVV.

The CDR3 region has the DNA TGTGCCAGCAGCTTCGACAGGGATCATGAGCAGTTCTTC. Translation gives CASSFDRDHEQFF. The chain is built from TRBV7-9 and TRBJ2-1, with 7 bases that match TRBD1. Germline V CDR1 and CDR2: SEHNR, FQNEAQ (reference sequence). CDR3 size: 13 residues. V was pared by 3 bases and J by 8 bases, with 4 bases of the junction left unmatched.

This clone was seen a single time. This sequence joins TRBV30 and TRBJ2-1, with D maybe TRBD2 (6 bases). CDR1 and CDR2 (germline): GTSNPN, SVGIG (reference sequence). The CDR3 has 12 residues. Trimming pared 3 bases from V and 8 bases from J, leaving 11 bases between. CDR3 amino acids: CAWSAGIHEQFF. The CDR3 nucleotides read TGTGCCTGGAGCGCGGGGATCCATGAGCAGTTCTTC.

This clone came up a few times. V and J are TRBV7-9 and TRBJ2-3; maybe TRBD2 (5 bases). Germline assignment: CDR1 SEHNR and CDR2 FQNEAQ (reference sequence). The CDR3 is made up of 16 amino acids. V was clipped by 5 bases and J by 2 bases, with 17 bases between them. CDR3 in DNA: TGTGCCAGCAGCCGAAATAGAGCGGAGGACACAGATACGCAGTATTTT. It encodes CASSRNRAEDTDTQYF.

The chain employs TRBV27 and TRBJ2-7, with unresolved D. The CDR3 spans 11 residues. The ends were cut back, 4 bases at V and 6 bases at J, with 7 bases in the middle. Germline V gives CDR1 MNHEY, CDR2 SMNVEV (reference sequence). CDR3 residues: CASSWGREQYF. CDR3 nucleotides: TGTGCCAGCAGTTGGGGTCGCGAGCAGTACTTC.

CDR3: CASSLGSPQYF. Written as DNA, the CDR3 is TGTGCCAGCAGTTTAGGGTCTCCGCAGTACTTC. This chain links TRBV28 with TRBJ2-7; the D is unclear. The CDR3 loop spans 11 amino acids. V gave up 2 bases and J gave up 9 bases, with 8 bases separating them. Germline CDR1 and CDR2: MDHEN and SYDVKM. Full variable domain (rest looked up from reference TRBV28 and TRBJ2-7): DVKVTQSSRYLVKRTGEKVFLECVQDMDHENMFWYRQDPGLGLRLIYFSYDVKMKEKGDIPEGYSVSREKKERFSLILESASTNQTSMYLCASSLGSPQYFGPGTRLTVT.

For this clone: A junction end diverges from the germline sequence, so it may reflect a read error. The J gene is TRBJ2-1, the V gene TRBV7-7; D may be TRBD1 (5 bases). The CDR3 totals 14 residues. Germline V lookup: CDR1 SSHAT, CDR2 FNYEAQ (reference sequence). CDR3 amino acids: CASRSGQTYNEQFF. CDR3 sequence (DNA): TGTGCTAGCAGGTCAGGGCAGACATACAATGAGCAGTTCTTC.

This clone was picked up a small number of times. The chain is built from TRBV7-9 and TRBJ2-1; D may be TRBD1 (6 bases). CDR1 is SEHNR, CDR2 FQNEAQ, per germline (reference sequence). This CDR3 contains 11 residues. Trimming pared 7 bases from V and 15 bases from J, leaving 16 bases between. The CDR3, as DNA: TGTGCCAGCAAAACCACAGGGTTTTTGTTCTTC. It yields the protein CASKTTGFLFF.

This sequence joins TRBV30 and TRBJ2-3; 8 nucleotides line up with TRBD1. Germline V gene data show CDR1 as GTSNPN and CDR2 as SVGIG (reference sequence). The CDR3 is made up of 14 amino acids. J lost 2 bases, V lost 5 bases, and 6 bases had no gene match. For the CDR3, the DNA is TGTGCCTGGGAACCGGGACAGGACACAGATACGCAGTATTTT. This sequence encodes CAWEPGQDTDTQYF.

J is TRBJ2-6 and V is TRBV5-4, with D unresolved. Germline V gene lookup returns CDR1 SGHNT and CDR2 YYREEE (reference sequence). V lost 1 base and J 2 bases, leaving 16 bases between the germline ends. This CDR3 is 18 amino acids long. CDR3 sequence: CASSLFYIGRAGANVLTF. The CDR3 DNA is TGTGCCAGCAGCTTGTTTTATATTGGTCGTGCTGGGGCCAACGTCCTGACTTTC.

The chain combines TRBV29-1 with TRBJ2-7, with D possibly TRBD2 on 6 matching bases. Germline V gives CDR1 SQVTM, CDR2 ANQGSEA. The CDR3 loop spans 12 amino acids. Trimming cost V 4 bases and J 7 bases, with 14 bases left between them. Here the CDR3 DNA reads TGCAGCGTTGTTGGAGGGTCGGAAGAGCAGTACTTC. Amino acids: CSVVGGSEEQYF.

The chain has TRBV5-4 and TRBJ2-7; D is undetermined. The CDR3 covers 11 residues. Germline V gene sequence: CDR1 SGHNT, CDR2 YYREEE (reference sequence). V was shortened by 3 bases and J by 4 bases, with 5 bases between the two germline ends. CDR3 in DNA: TGTGCCAGCAGCTCATCATACGAGCAGTACTTC. Amino acid sequence: CASSSSYEQYF.

The rearrangement links TRBV6-5 to TRBJ1-6; possible D gene TRBD1, 5 bases. The V end lost 7 bases, the J end lost 10 bases, and 17 bases lay between the germline ends. This CDR3 has 14 amino acids. Germline-derived CDR1 and CDR2 are MNHEY and SVGAGI. DNA for the CDR3: TGTGCCAGCACCTTCCCTGGAGGGGAATCACCCCTCCACTTT. This sequence encodes CASTFPGGESPLHF.

The chain combines TRBV6-1 with TRBJ2-7; the D is unclear. The CDR3 runs 14 residues. V lost 3 bases and J 3 bases, leaving 12 bases between the germline ends. In germline, CDR1 is MNHNS, CDR2 SASEGT. The CDR3 reads CASSDIGRSYEQYF. CDR3 nucleotide sequence: TGTGCCAGCAGTGATATAGGGCGCAGCTACGAGCAGTACTTC.

This rearrangement joins TRBV5-4 to TRBJ2-7; D gene uncertain. The CDR3 spans 12 residues. Germline loops: CDR1 SGHNT, CDR2 YYREEE (reference sequence). Trimming removed 0 bases at V and 3 bases at J, with 4 bases between. CDR3 DNA: TGTGCCAGCAGCTTGGGGGGCTACGAGCAGTACTTC. Protein: CASSLGGYEQYF. The full variable domain, in which reference TRBV5-4 and TRBJ2-7 provide the parts outside the CDR3, is ETGVTQSPTHLIKTRGQQVTLRCSSQSGHNTVSWYQQALGQGPQFIFQYYREEENGRGNFPPRFSGLQFPNYSSELNVNALELDDSALYLCASSLGGYEQYFGPGTRLTVT.

The V call is TRBV7-8, the J call TRBJ2-2, with unresolved D. Trimming removed 4 bases from V and 4 bases from J, with 4 bases in between. The CDR3 has 12 amino acids. Germline V gives CDR1 SGHVS, CDR2 FQNEAQ. CDR3 protein: CASSSVTGELFF. The DNA of the CDR3 is TGTGCCAGCAGCTCGGTCACCGGGGAGCTGTTTTTT.

This chain joins TRBV15 and TRBJ2-7; 7 bases fit TRBD2. J lost 4 bases, V lost 4 bases, and 7 bases had no gene match. The CDR3 is 14 residues long. Looked up from germline, CDR1 is LNHNV and CDR2 is YYDKDF (reference sequence). The CDR3 here is CATSMMAGVYEQYF. In nucleotides, the CDR3 is TGTGCCACCAGCATGATGGCGGGAGTGTACGAGCAGTACTTC.